This T cell receptor (beta chain) was recovered during a study of control samples from healthy donors and cancer patients. Using immunoSEQ multiplex PCR, the repertoire was profiled, and TCRdb retains in-frame clones only, with some absent. Here the sample spans 91,000 or so clones, just over 90% being singletons. The V gene end was trimmed by 5 bases and the J gene end by 4 bases; junction bases not matched to a gene: 4. The germline V gene encodes CDR1 LNHDA and CDR2 SQIVND (reference sequence). The CDR3 runs to 14 residues. The sample taken for sequencing was blood. The receptor comes from a young woman in good health. The rearrangement uses TRBV19 and TRBJ2-1, with 8 bases lining up with TRBD1. The CDR3 protein is CASSVGQGYNEQFF. CDR3 nucleotide sequence: TGTGCCAGTAGTGTAGGACAGGGATACAATGAGCAGTTCTTC.